Reported below is one TCR beta chain. This clonotype has just a few counts. Its antigen is not yet known. No base quality information exists; no much larger clone differs at one position. Graves' hyperthyroidism was defined as stable when no progression to ophthalmopathy occurred over 18 months of follow-up. Hyperthyroidism patients were newly diagnosed, with disease duration under 2 months, and aged 18 to 65 years. Any patient with an uncontrolled infection, another autoimmune disease, pregnancy or lactation was excluded. Diagnoses relied on clinical symptoms, serum thyroxine and TRAb, thyroid ultrasound and orbital computed tomography. PBMCs were separated from under 11 ml of fresh peripheral blood using Ficoll-Paque density gradient centrifugation. Trizol reagent was used to extract total RNA, and RNA quality was then checked on an Agilent 2100 Bioanalyzer. According to the germline V gene, CDR1 reads SGDLS and CDR2 reads YYNGEE. Counted from cysteine to phenylalanine, this CDR3 has 14 amino acids. Of the read, only the CDR3 DNA is kept; its 42 bases are in frame from base 1. V and J lose 7 bases and 0 bases, and a span of 11 bases separates them.

The sample comes from a study of T cells in Graves' hyperthyroidism and ophthalmopathy (dated by TCRdb to the late 2010s). About the investigation overall: Peripheral blood was sampled at the time of initial diagnosis, prior to any treatment. In addition, the study compared T-cell repertoires in thyroid tissue and in blood from roughly six Graves' hyperthyroidism patients. For training and testing, the approximately 92 patients in the discovery cohort were randomly divided in a 7:3 ratio. TCR Vbeta CDR3 sequencing of some 140 peripheral blood samples (approximately 44 ophthalmopathy, under 80 hyperthyroidism and roughly 17 progressor patients) is reported in the paper. Whether ophthalmopathy could be predicted prospectively was tested in an independent validation cohort made up of under 20 hyperthyroidism patients plus 17 patients who later progressed to ophthalmopathy. To identify distinguishing TCR V-J signatures, a discovery cohort of around 100 patients was used, comprising fewer than 45 with Graves' ophthalmopathy and about 59 with stable Graves' hyperthyroidism. After sampling, hyperthyroidism patients received methimazole starting at 30 mg daily, and ophthalmopathy patients received high-dose intravenous methylprednisolone.

Beyond this particular receptor, the publication reports: A model built on a 13 V-J signature distinguished ophthalmopathy from stable hyperthyroidism, reaching 85% to 90% sensitivity and around 81% specificity in cross-validation and 80%/75% in testing. Most expanded thyroid clonotypes (frequency above 0.001) were also found in blood, which suggests that blood repertoires may mirror thyroid immune responses. In validation, progression to ophthalmopathy was predicted by the model with around 70% sensitivity and roughly 76% specificity, a median of roughly 6 months before onset. Sample size was not statistically predetermined, and investigators were not blinded to group allocation.

Amplification of TCR beta CDR3 regions was carried out from RNA transcripts. The TCR CDR3 was subjected to a first round of RT-PCR using the HTBI primer set and the Qiagen OneStep RT-PCR kit. The libraries were constructed in a second round of multiplex PCR and then size-selected and purified. Libraries were sequenced paired-end with 100 bp reads on an Illumina HiSeq2000. In the authors' own workflow: SOAPnuke was used to process the raw data, throwing out any read that contained adapters or uncalled bases, had a mean Phred below 15, or lacked an exact constant-primer or identifier match. High-quality paired reads were merged using COPE v1.2.5, and each unique nucleotide sequence was defined as a clonotype. Clonotypes were aligned to IMGT TRBV, TRBD and TRBJ reference segments using MiTCR v1.1. Analysis was restricted to V-J combinations with a frequency above 0.0001, which covered just over 98% of repertoires. The TCS score was defined as the ratio of F50 (clonal expansion) to E x V (chaos), calculated using BLOSUM62-based TCRdist between CDR3 peptides within each V-J. Welch's t-statistics and random forest reduced approximately 520 V-J features to 13, which were used in a naive Bayes classifier (R e1071). TCRdb handled the public reads itself, with Q25 trimming in fastp and clone calling in MiXCR, and kept productive beta chains. A single entry per CDR3 protein holds the most common genes and DNA from its merged rows. These V and J calls rely on TCRdb rather than the paper's analysis. Here the sample has about 740,000 distinct CDR3 sequences; 12% to 15% occur a single time. Of the sample, roughly a tenth is held by the ten largest clones.

Sequenced sample: blood. The chain joins TRBV9 to TRBJ1-3; TRBD1 is perhaps the D gene, given 5 matching bases. This receptor was taken from a young woman with Graves' hyperthyroidism. Read as DNA, the sequence is TGTGCCAGCGGAGGGGTTCACTCTGGAAACACCATATATTTT. It codes for CASGGVHSGNTIYF. With the portions outside the CDR3 filled from the reference TRBV9 and TRBJ1-3 genes, the complete variable region becomes DSGVTQTPKHLITATGQRVTLRCSPRSGDLSVYWYQQSLDQGLQFLIQYYNGEERAKGNILERFSAQQFPDLHSELNLSSLELGDSALYFCASGGVHSGNTIYFGEGSWLTVV.